This entry features one T cell receptor beta chain sequence. Its target is unknown. Germline V CDR1 and CDR2: MNHNY, SVGAGI (reference sequence). The V and J ends lost 9 bases and 6 bases respectively, with 12 bases between them. This CDR3 is 13 amino acids long. PCR involved 60 Vbeta and 13 Jbeta primers. TCRdb keeps only in-frame clones here, not all; method: immunoSEQ multiplex PCR. The table records over 80,000 clones, around 81% of them present only once. The source of the sample is a study of cytomegalovirus exposure and HLA in healthy donors. Study outcomes and limitations: According to reports, the classifier identified cytomegalovirus status with high specificity and sensitivity. As a later analysis showed, a missense DCLRE1C variant was linked to trimming of TCR beta V- and J-genes. Among CMV-associated TCR beta chains, most appeared HLA-restricted in a later analysis. In a later analysis, parvovirus B19, influenza, CMV and Epstein-Barr virus appeared linked to several top co-occurrence clusters.

V usage is TRBV6-6 and J usage is TRBJ1-6; D is perhaps TRBD1 (6 bases). The sequenced sample was PBMCs. This clonotype originated in a man in his forties in good health and CMV-seropositive. DNA for the CDR3: TGTGCCAGTTTACAGGGATTTAATTCACCCCTCCACTTT. It specifies CASLQGFNSPLHF.